The 27 T cell receptor beta chains presented below share a single source sample, sequenced in a study of cytomegalovirus exposure and HLA in healthy donors. Vbeta (60) and Jbeta (13) primers were used in the PCR. The assay was immunoSEQ multiplex PCR, and TCRdb's table has in-frame clones only and misses some. This table holds fewer than 120,000 clones, over 60% found once. The sequencing input was PBMCs. The receptors were sampled from a woman aged 60-75 years in good health and CMV-seropositive.

CDR3 nucleotides: TGTGCCAGCAGCAGTCCACGGGAGGAGCTGTTTTTT. It encodes CASSSPREELFF. The chain links TRBV5-4 to TRBJ2-2, with D possibly matching TRBD2 (5 bases). CDR3 length: 12 amino acids. The germline V gene encodes CDR1 SGHNT and CDR2 YYREEE (reference sequence). The ends were cut back, 4 bases at V and 10 bases at J, with 11 bases in the middle.

V and J are TRBV28 and TRBJ2-1, with 7 bases fitting TRBD1. The CDR3 has 16 amino acids. With V trimmed by 3 bases and J by 5 bases, 10 bases remained unmatched. Germline V CDR1 and CDR2: MDHEN, SYDVKM. The CDR3 coding sequence is TGTGCCAGCAGTTTCTCGGGACAGTCTATGAACAATGAGCAGTTCTTC. Translated: CASSFSGQSMNNEQFF.

CDR3 in amino acids: CASSARLGAGVLNEQYF. DNA for the CDR3: TGTGCCAGCAGCGCGCGCCTGGGAGCGGGAGTTTTAAACGAGCAGTACTTC. The rearrangement uses TRBV7-2 and TRBJ2-7, with 8 bases identical to TRBD2. Germline values: CDR1 SGHTA, CDR2 FQGNSA. V shed 5 bases and J 5 bases; nucleotides not matched to a gene: 17. There are 17 residues in the CDR3.

This clone has a handful of counts. The chain combines TRBV13 with TRBJ2-7; 7 nucleotides align to TRBD2. This CDR3 spans 13 amino acids. Germline V lookup: CDR1 PRHDT, CDR2 FYEKMQ (reference sequence). The V and J ends lost 5 bases and 8 bases, in that order; junction bases with no gene match: 9. This chain's CDR3 is CASSPLRELKQYF. The CDR3 coding sequence is TGTGCCAGCAGCCCTTTGCGGGAGTTAAAGCAGTACTTC.

The chain is built from TRBV7-3 and TRBJ2-6; D perhaps matches TRBD2 (5 bases). Germline V gene lookup returns CDR1 SGHTA and CDR2 FQGTGA. The CDR3 totals 18 residues. The V gene lost 5 bases and the J gene lost 4 bases, with 21 bases spanning the gap. The CDR3 reads CASSPRATTSAGANVLTF. In DNA form, the CDR3 reads TGTGCCAGCAGCCCCCGGGCGACTACGTCAGCCGGGGCCAACGTCCTGACTTTC.

Only a few counts were recorded for this clone. J is TRBJ2-1 and V is TRBV12-5; D perhaps matches TRBD1 (6 bases). This CDR3 has 15 amino acids. The V gene's germline CDR1 is LGHNT and CDR2 FRNRAP. V dropped 1 base and J dropped 7 bases, with 14 bases sitting between them. As DNA, the CDR3 is TGTGCTAGTGGTTTGGCGGCAGGGACAAGGAATGAGCAGTTCTTC. Its translation: CASGLAAGTRNEQFF.

The V call is TRBV7-9, the J call TRBJ1-4, with 8 bases identical to TRBD1. CDR1 SEHNR and CDR2 FQNEAQ come from the germline V gene (reference sequence). J was trimmed by 3 bases and V by 4 bases; bases with no gene match: 4. The CDR3 is made up of 15 amino acids. The CDR3 DNA is TGTGCCAGCAGCTCCCAGGGGGCTCCTAATGAAAAACTGTTTTTT. This encodes CASSSQGAPNEKLFF.

The rearrangement joins TRBV6-6 to TRBJ1-1; weak D call: TRBD1 (6 bases). Trimming shortened V by 2 bases and J by 6 bases, and 13 bases separated the two germline ends. This CDR3 region has 14 residues. Germline assignment: CDR1 MNHNY and CDR2 SVGAGI (reference sequence). Here the CDR3 reads CASSYPQGNAEAFF. DNA for the CDR3: TGTGCCAGCAGTTACCCACAGGGAAATGCTGAAGCTTTCTTT.

This clone occurred once. The genes are TRBV28 and TRBJ2-5; the match to TRBD2 covers 11 bases. The CDR3 sequence is 14 residues long. J was trimmed by 3 bases and V by 5 bases; bases with no gene match: 2. Germline V CDR1 and CDR2: MDHEN, SYDVKM. The CDR3 loop reads CASSPLAGEETQYF. CDR3 nucleotide sequence: TGTGCCAGCAGTCCACTAGCGGGAGAAGAGACCCAGTACTTC.

The J gene is TRBJ2-2, the V gene TRBV7-6, with TRBD1 identical over 9 bases. CDR3 size: 14 residues. From germline, CDR1 is SGHVS and CDR2 FNYEAQ. The J segment lost 6 bases and the V segment lost 3 bases, leaving 2 bases of the junction unmatched. The CDR3 sequence: CASSLGQGAGELFF. In DNA form, the CDR3 reads TGTGCCAGCAGCTTGGGACAGGGTGCCGGGGAGCTGTTTTTT.

The CDR3 here is CAGGGGDDAQPQHF. The CDR3 DNA sequence: TGTGCCGGAGGGGGAGGGGACGACGCTCAGCCCCAGCATTTT. The V call is TRBV7-9, the J call TRBJ1-5; maybe TRBD1 (6 bases). Germline CDR1 SEHNR, CDR2 FQNEAQ (reference sequence). V was cut by 11 bases and J by 6 bases, with 20 bases left in between. The CDR3 loop spans 14 amino acids. Using reference TRBV7-9 and TRBJ1-5 for the parts outside the CDR3, the full variable domain is DTGVSQNPRHKITKRGQNVTFRCDPISEHNRLYWYRQTLGQGPEFLTYFQNEAQLEKSRLLSDRFSAERPKGSFSTLEIQRTEQGDSAMYLCAGGGGDDAQPQHFGDGTRLSIL.

The chain has TRBV6-5 and TRBJ1-5; D gene unclear. Trimming stripped 2 bases from V and 2 bases from J, with 7 bases between. The CDR3 is 14 residues long. The germline gives CDR1 MNHEY, CDR2 SVGAGI. CDR3 DNA: TGTGCCAGCAGTTACGGGCAGGGCAATCAGCCCCAGCATTTT. Protein product: CASSYGQGNQPQHF.

The chain is built from TRBV5-1 and TRBJ2-3, with 11 bases matching TRBD2. Germline-derived CDR1 and CDR2 are SGHRS and YFSETQ. The V and J ends lost 5 bases and 4 bases, in that order; junction bases with no gene match: 6. The CDR3 totals 15 residues. CDR3 protein: CASSSGRADADTQYF. CDR3 nucleotide sequence: TGCGCCAGCAGTAGCGGGAGGGCCGACGCAGATACGCAGTATTTT. Full variable domain (missing parts from reference TRBV5-1 and TRBJ2-3): KAGVTQTPRYLIKTRGQQVTLSCSPISGHRSVSWYQQTPGQGLQFLFEYFSETQRNKGNFPGRFSGRQFSNSRSEMNVSTLELGDSALYLCASSSGRADADTQYFGPGTRLTVL.

Concerning this clone itself: This sample also contains other DNA sequences that code for the same CDR3. The J gene is TRBJ2-3, the V gene TRBV6-6; weak D call: TRBD1 (5 bases). Germline assignment: CDR1 MNHNY and CDR2 SVGAGI (reference sequence). Trimming removed 5 bases at V and 8 bases at J, with 17 bases between. The CDR3 covers 14 residues. Written as DNA, the CDR3 is TGTGCCAGCAGTGAGCAGGGTACCCCCGTTACGCAGTATTTT. Its translation: CASSEQGTPVTQYF.

The gene calls are TRBV18 and TRBJ2-1; 8 positions match TRBD1. Trimming took 2 bases from V and 3 from J; bases not matched to a gene: 3. CDR3 length: 15 residues. Germline V lookup: CDR1 KGHSH, CDR2 LQKENI. The CDR3 loop is CASSPGDRNYNEQFF. CDR3 sequence (DNA): TGTGCCAGCTCACCAGGGGACAGGAACTACAATGAGCAGTTCTTC.

This clone was counted only a few times. V gene TRBV10-3 combines with J gene TRBJ1-1, with D uncertain. Trimming removed 0 bases at V and 4 bases at J, with 9 bases between. CDR1 ENHRY and CDR2 SYGVKD come from the germline V gene. The CDR3 runs to 14 residues. CDR3 in DNA: TGTGCCATCAGTGAGTCTCTAGGTGTCACTGAAGCTTTCTTT. This gives the protein CAISESLGVTEAFF.

The chain combines TRBV11-2 with TRBJ2-7; TRBD2 agrees at 12 bases. Germline values: CDR1 SGHAT, CDR2 FQNNGV. The ends lost 6 bases at V and 2 bases at J; junction bases unmatched: 17. The length of the CDR3 is 19 residues. The CDR3 protein is CASRLLGLAGLVDAYEQYF. CDR3 bases: TGTGCCAGCAGATTGCTCGGACTAGCGGGACTAGTAGATGCCTACGAGCAGTACTTC.

The chain carries TRBV19 and TRBJ2-5; 8 nucleotides align to TRBD1. CDR3 length: 14 residues. The V gene end was trimmed by 5 bases and the J gene end by 5 bases; junction bases not matched to a gene: 7. CDR1 and CDR2 (germline): LNHDA, SQIVND (reference sequence). The CDR3 nucleotides are TGTGCCAGTAGTCTGAAACAGGGGGGCGAGACCCAGTACTTC. Encoded protein: CASSLKQGGETQYF. Filled out from reference TRBV19 and TRBJ2-5, the complete variable domain reads DGGITQSPKYLFRKEGQNVTLSCEQNLNHDAMYWYRQDPGQGLRLIYYSQIVNDFQKGDIAEGYSVSREKKESFPLTVTSAQKNPTAFYLCASSLKQGGETQYFGPGTRLLVL.

The rearrangement joins TRBV10-3 to TRBJ1-5, with D maybe TRBD1 (6 bases). The CDR3 loop spans 14 amino acids. V shed 0 bases and J shed 7 bases, with 10 bases lying between them. CDR1 is ENHRY, CDR2 SYGVKD, per germline. The CDR3, as DNA: TGTGCCATCAGTGAGTCGACAGGACAACAGCCCCAGCATTTT. This sequence encodes CAISESTGQQPQHF.

J is TRBJ2-3 and V is TRBV9, with D perhaps matching TRBD2 (6 bases). Germline assignment: CDR1 SGDLS and CDR2 YYNGEE. The V end lost 0 bases, the J end lost 4 bases, and 15 bases lay between the germline ends. The length of the CDR3 is 16 residues. CDR3 amino acids: CASSVGKVGGADTQYF. For the CDR3, the DNA is TGTGCCAGCAGCGTAGGAAAGGTCGGGGGTGCAGATACGCAGTATTTT.

This clone was picked up a small number of times. The chain combines TRBV5-1 with TRBJ1-4; D might be TRBD1 (5 bases). V gave up 4 bases and J gave up 2 bases, with 18 bases separating them. The CDR3 is 17 residues long. CDR1 and CDR2 from the germline V gene are SGHRS and YFSETQ. The CDR3 nucleotides read TGCGCCAGCAGCCGAGCCCTTACAGGTCTCACTAATGAAAAACTGTTTTTT. Its protein is CASSRALTGLTNEKLFF.

This chain uses TRBV18 with TRBJ1-3; weak D call: TRBD1 (5 bases). The CDR3 spans 16 residues. The V gene's germline CDR1 is KGHSH and CDR2 LQKENI. Trimming removed 2 bases from V and 0 bases from J, with 11 bases in between. The CDR3 DNA is TGTGCCAGCTCACCAGCGGGGCGGTTCTCTGGAAACACCATATATTTT. Protein product: CASSPAGRFSGNTIYF.

The rearrangement joins TRBV29-1 to TRBJ2-1; D not certain. The CDR3 extends over 11 amino acids. CDR1 SQVTM and CDR2 ANQGSEA come from the germline V gene. V was shortened by 4 bases and J by 7 bases, with 8 bases between the two germline ends. CDR3 in amino acids: CSVALVNEQFF. The DNA for the CDR3 is TGCAGCGTTGCACTGGTGAATGAGCAGTTCTTC.

For this clone: At one of its ends the junction is not consistent with the germline gene, which may arise from a read error. CDR3 nucleotides: TGTGCCGGCAGTACCAGGGGGGCAGCTTTCTTT. This translates into CAGSTRGAAFF. This sequence joins TRBV6-5 and TRBJ1-1, with TRBD1 matching 7 bases. CDR3 length: 11 amino acids. Germline values: CDR1 MNHEY, CDR2 SVGAGI.

The chain couples TRBV5-1 to TRBJ1-1, with TRBD1 as a possible D gene (6 bases). Trimming pared 0 bases from V and 6 bases from J, leaving 24 bases between. Germline values: CDR1 SGHRS, CDR2 YFSETQ. The CDR3 consists of 18 residues. CDR3 protein: CASSLGLEGGITFAEAFF. The CDR3 region has the DNA TGCGCCAGCAGCTTGGGGCTTGAAGGGGGTATTACCTTCGCTGAAGCTTTCTTT.

V gene TRBV5-1 combines with J gene TRBJ1-2; TRBD1 agrees at 7 bases. The junction had 9 bases not matched to a gene; V was cut back by 3 bases and J by 4 bases. This CDR3 has 15 residues. Germline assignment: CDR1 SGHRS and CDR2 YFSETQ. Written as DNA, the CDR3 is TGCGCCAGCAGCTCCGCCGACAGGGTTACCTATGGCTACACCTTC. This sequence encodes CASSSADRVTYGYTF.

This clone occurred a few times. The chain is built from TRBV28 and TRBJ1-2; D ambiguous. The CDR3 has 14 amino acids. V was clipped by 10 bases and J by 3 bases, with 18 bases between them. Germline V gene sequence: CDR1 MDHEN, CDR2 SYDVKM. The CDR3 region is CAINTPPTDYGYTF. Here the CDR3 DNA reads TGTGCCATCAATACTCCCCCTACGGACTATGGCTACACCTTC.